Listed below are T cell receptor beta chains from one sample, sequenced in a study of T cell changes during pregnancy in multiple sclerosis. Sequencing used immunoSEQ multiplex PCR; TCRdb keeps in-frame clones, though not all of them. Of approximately 130,000 clones listed, around 97% are singletons. The starting material was peripheral blood, obtained after pregnancy. The receptors were gathered from a female donor with multiple sclerosis, enrolled in a pregnancy study. CDR3s include the opening cysteine and the closing phenylalanine or tryptophan. The D gene is left open where the match is weak. Where a row states a size, it is once, few, many or the class of an expanded clone; other rows omit it.

>15|NA|TRBV19|TRBJ2-1|NA
TGTGCCAGTACCAAAAGAACAAGCTCCTACAATGAGCAGTTCTTC
CASTKRTSSYNEQFF
>13|NA|TRBV10-3|TRBJ2-3|TRBD1
TGTGCCACGGGACAGGGTGACACAGATACGCAGTATTTT
CATGQGDTDTQYF
>14|NA|TRBV5-6|TRBJ1-5|NA
TGTGCCAGCAGCTTGGCGGGGGGCAATCAGCCCCAGCATTTT
CASSLAGGNQPQHF
>18|NA|TRBV27|TRBJ1-2|TRBD1
TGTGCCAGCAGGCCACATACTTTACGACAGGGAGAGGGGTATGGCTACACCTTC
CASRPHTLRQGEGYGYTF
>16|NA|TRBV14|TRBJ1-2|NA
TGTGCCAGCAGCCAAGTCATCCAGGGCCTCCTATATGGCTACACCTTC
CASSQVIQGLLYGYTF
>13|NA|TRBV2|TRBJ1-1|NA
TGTGCCAGCAGTCTTGACTCCTACACGGAAGCTTTCTTT
CASSLDSYTEAFF
>16|NA|TRBV5-1|TRBJ2-1|TRBD2
TGCGCCAGCAGCCACAGGACTAGCGGACTACACAATGAGCAGTTCTTC
CASSHRTSGLHNEQFF
>14|once|TRBV6-5|TRBJ2-5|TRBD1
TGTGCCAGCAGTCACGGCTCTAGGGGGCAGACCCAGTACTTC
CASSHGSRGQTQYF
>14|NA|TRBV19|TRBJ1-5|NA
TGTGCCAGTAGTATCTGGGGAGGCAGTCAGCCCCAGCATTTT
CASSIWGGSQPQHF
>12|NA|TRBV5-6|TRBJ1-1|NA
TGTGCCAGCAGCTGGGGGGGGCATGAGGCTTTCTTT
CASSWGGHEAFF